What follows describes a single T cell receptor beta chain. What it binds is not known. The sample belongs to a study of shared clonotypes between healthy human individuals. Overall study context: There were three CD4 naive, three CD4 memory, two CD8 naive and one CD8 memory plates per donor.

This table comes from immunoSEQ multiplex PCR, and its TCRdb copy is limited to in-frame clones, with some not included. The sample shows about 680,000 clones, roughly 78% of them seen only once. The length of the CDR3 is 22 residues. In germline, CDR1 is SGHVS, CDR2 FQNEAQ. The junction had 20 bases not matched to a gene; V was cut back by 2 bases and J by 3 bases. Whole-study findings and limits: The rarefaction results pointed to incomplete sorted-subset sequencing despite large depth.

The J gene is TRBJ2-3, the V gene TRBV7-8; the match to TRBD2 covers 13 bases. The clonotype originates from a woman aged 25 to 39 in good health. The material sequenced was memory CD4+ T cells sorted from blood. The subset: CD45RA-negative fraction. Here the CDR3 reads CASSLLIGGLTSGRRPTDTQYF. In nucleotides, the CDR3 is TGTGCCAGCAGCTTATTAATCGGGGGTCTGACTAGCGGGAGGAGGCCGACAGATACGCAGTATTTT.